The T cell receptor beta chain described here comes from a study of post-analysis software for immune sequencing data. This CDR3 has 13 residues. The germline V gene encodes CDR1 KGHDR and CDR2 SFDVKD. With 3 bases removed from V and 4 bases from J, the gap between germline ends came to 8 bases. Each TCR beta cDNA library carried unique molecular identifiers. TCRdb called the PCR reads again in MiXCR, with one record for every CDR3 protein. The table shows roughly 600,000 distinct CDR3 sequences, with roughly 40% occurring only once. This clonotype has more than one count but fewer than ten. Its antigen is as yet unknown. Points from the study as a whole: When patients were compared with controls, 4 or 5 TRBV segments were more frequent, TRBV5-6, TRBV5-1 and TRBV20-1 among them.

The chain combines TRBV24-1 with TRBJ2-5; the D gene is possibly TRBD2 (6 bases). The receptor comes from a girl aged 5 to 17 with multiple sclerosis. Input material: blood. The CDR3 region has the DNA TGTGCCACCAGTGATACTAGCACAGAGACCCAGTACTTC. It codes for CATSDTSTETQYF.